The 28 T cell receptor beta chains presented below share a single source sample, sequenced in a study of immune characterization of retroperitoneal liposarcoma. TCRdb called the PCR reads again in MiXCR, with one record for every CDR3 protein. This table holds 10,000 to 15,000 distinct CDR3 sequences, about half found once. Sample: tumor tissue. These receptors originate from a female donor with retroperitoneal liposarcoma.

This clonotype ranks as medium-sized. The chain couples TRBV6-1 to TRBJ2-1; D might be TRBD1 (6 bases). Trimming removed 1 base from V and 13 bases from J, with 20 bases in between. CDR1 is MNHNS and CDR2 is SASEGT in the germline V gene. This CDR3 has 15 amino acids. CDR3 residues: CASSEGSGAQETQFF. For the CDR3, the DNA is TGTGCCAGCAGTGAAGGGTCAGGGGCCCAAGAGACCCAGTTCTTC.

This clonotype was recorded many times. The rearrangement joins TRBV7-8 to TRBJ2-1; D unclear. V shed 1 base and J shed 10 bases, with 14 bases lying between them. CDR1 and CDR2 from the germline V gene are SGHVS and FQNEAQ. CDR3 length: 14 residues. This chain's CDR3 is CASSLGAGIHEQFF. The CDR3 region has the DNA TGTGCCAGCAGCTTAGGGGCAGGTATCCACGAGCAGTTCTTC. Filled out from reference TRBV7-8 and TRBJ2-1, the complete variable domain reads GAGVSQSPRYKVAKRGQDVALRCDPISGHVSLFWYQQALGQGPEFLTYFQNEAQLDKSGLPSDRFFAERPEGSVSTLKIQRTQQEDSAVYLCASSLGAGIHEQFFGPGTRLTVL.

This clonotype was detected only a few times. V gene TRBV11-2 combines with J gene TRBJ2-1, with 7 bases aligning to TRBD1. The last part of the DNA fits TRBJ2-5 better; the J call may be wrong. Germline-derived CDR1 and CDR2 are SGHAT and FQNNGV. The CDR3 is made up of 17 amino acids. The CDR3 reads CASSLDSALGGRETQYF. CDR3 coding DNA: TGTGCCAGCAGCTTAGATTCCGCCCTAGGGGGCAGAGAGACCCAGTACTTC.

The V call is TRBV6-1, the J call TRBJ2-1; D perhaps matches TRBD1 (6 bases). The J call is uncertain, as TRBJ2-7 better fits the DNA end. The CDR3 runs to 13 residues. Germline V gene lookup returns CDR1 MNHNS and CDR2 SASEGT. CDR3 coding DNA: TGTGCCAGCAGTGACTACAGGGTCCACGAGCAGTACTTC. Protein sequence: CASSDYRVHEQYF.

This clonotype was found a few times. The V gene is TRBV7-2, the J gene TRBJ2-5; D is undetermined. The DNA matches TRBJ2-7 better at its end, which makes the J call doubtful. The CDR3 extends over 15 amino acids. Germline CDR1 SGHTA, CDR2 FQGNSA. CDR3 coding DNA: TGTGCCAGCAGCTTAGATCGGCGGATCCCGGACGAGCAGTACTTC. Translation: CASSLDRRIPDEQYF.

There are many counts of this clonotype. V is TRBV6-1 and J is TRBJ2-5, with a possible D match to TRBD2 (7 bases). This CDR3 has 15 residues. From germline, CDR1 is MNHNS and CDR2 SASEGT. The V end lost 7 bases, the J end lost 1 base, and 16 bases lay between the germline ends. The CDR3 nucleotides are TGTGCCAGCACGGGCCACAGGGAGGGCCAAGAGACCCAGTACTTC. The encoded protein is CASTGHREGQETQYF.

The rearrangement links TRBV6-8 to TRBJ2-3; 7 bases line up with TRBD1. CDR3 length equals 15 residues. V lost 5 bases to trimming and J lost 0 bases; unmatched junction nucleotides: 5. Germline loops: CDR1 MNHGY, CDR2 SAAAGT. The CDR3 loop reads CASSIQGLSTDTQYF. CDR3 bases: TGTGCCAGCAGTATACAGGGGCTCAGCACAGATACGCAGTATTTT.

This chain joins TRBV27 and TRBJ2-1; D is undetermined. Germline CDR1 reads MNHEY; CDR2 reads SMNVEV (reference sequence). This CDR3 has 11 residues. The V gene lost 6 bases and the J gene lost 4 bases, with 4 bases spanning the gap. The CDR3 is CASRFYNEQFF. CDR3 DNA: TGTGCCAGCAGGTTTTACAATGAGCAGTTCTTC.

The sample holds many counts of this clonotype. This chain connects TRBV11-1 to TRBJ1-1; 9 bases are shared with TRBD1. CDR1 SGHAT and CDR2 FQDESV come from the germline V gene (reference sequence). V trimming: 5 bases; J trimming: 4 bases; junction bases outside the gene matches: 5. CDR3 length: 14 residues. CDR3 sequence (DNA): TGTGCCAGCAGCCCTGGACAGGGGAGCACTGAAGCTTTCTTT. This translates into CASSPGQGSTEAFF.

By share, this clonotype ranks as medium-sized. The genes are TRBV6-1 and TRBJ2-1; TRBD2 matches at 11 bases. V trimming: 4 bases; J trimming: 7 bases; junction bases outside the gene matches: 9. CDR3 length equals 16 residues. Germline CDR1 MNHNS, CDR2 SASEGT. In DNA form, the CDR3 reads TGTGCCAGCAGTGTCTCTCTAGCGGGAGGTGGGAATGAGCAGTTCTTC. This translates into CASSVSLAGGGNEQFF.

The chain links TRBV6-1 to TRBJ2-1; 7 bases are a match to TRBD2. Trimming at V came to 6 bases and at J to 0 bases, leaving 14 bases not matched to a gene. Germline V CDR1 and CDR2: MNHNS, SASEGT. This CDR3 comprises 18 residues. DNA of the CDR3: TGTGCCAGCAGATCCGGGGAGGGCGGTGGTGGCTCCTACAATGAGCAGTTCTTC. This gives the protein CASRSGEGGGGSYNEQFF.

This clonotype was seen a single time. V usage is TRBV6-5 and J usage is TRBJ2-2; 7 bases line up with TRBD2. The CDR3 length is 14 residues. V lost 1 base and J lost 5; bases outside the gene matches: 1. Germline CDR1 MNHEY, CDR2 SVGAGI. The CDR3 loop reads CASSYWGGTGELFF. CDR3 bases: TGTGCCAGCAGTTACTGGGGGGGAACCGGGGAGCTGTTTTTT.

The chain carries TRBV6-5 and TRBJ2-1; 9 bases are shared with TRBD1. In germline, CDR1 is MNHEY, CDR2 SVGAGI. V was clipped by 11 bases and J by 7 bases; unmatched bases: 21. The CDR3 extends over 17 amino acids. In DNA form, the CDR3 reads TGTGCCGGAAATACAGGGGGCTGGGGCCTAGCCCAAAATGAGCAGTTCTTC. Translated: CAGNTGGWGLAQNEQFF.

The table lists this clonotype with many counts. This chain joins TRBV11-3 and TRBJ2-7; 7 nucleotides align to TRBD2. Germline V gene lookup returns CDR1 SGHNT and CDR2 YENEEA. The CDR3 covers 15 residues. J lost 4 bases, V lost 1 base, and 7 bases had no gene match. Here the CDR3 reads CASSLVGGSRYEQYF. CDR3 bases: TGTGCCAGCAGCTTAGTCGGCGGGAGCAGGTACGAGCAGTACTTC.

The V and J genes are TRBV3-1 and TRBJ2-4; D is unresolved. The tail of the sequence fits TRBJ2-5 better, so the J call may be wrong. Germline CDR1 LGHDT, CDR2 YNNKEL (reference sequence). This CDR3 has 14 amino acids. Written as DNA, the CDR3 is TGTGCCAGCAGCCAAGGACTGTTCAGAGAGACCCAGTACTTC. It encodes CASSQGLFRETQYF.

This clonotype occurred a few times. V and J are TRBV6-1 and TRBJ2-1, with D perhaps TRBD2 (6 bases). The V end was cut by 7 bases, the J end by 10 bases, with 23 bases between. This CDR3 is 15 amino acids long. Germline CDR1 and CDR2: MNHNS and SASEGT. DNA for the CDR3: TGTGCCAGCACCCCCACTAGCCGGAGCTCCTACGAGCAGTTCTTC. Translation: CASTPTSRSSYEQFF.

The chain carries TRBV27 and TRBJ1-2, with TRBD1 matching over 7 bases. Germline V lookup: CDR1 MNHEY, CDR2 SMNVEV (reference sequence). The ends lost 5 bases at V and 8 bases at J; junction bases unmatched: 11. The CDR3 loop spans 14 amino acids. CDR3 region: CASSPEGAVRGYTF. As DNA, the CDR3 is TGTGCCAGCAGTCCCGAGGGGGCGGTGAGGGGCTACACCTTC.

V gene TRBV11-2 combines with J gene TRBJ2-5; TRBD2 agrees at 8 bases. V dropped 2 bases and J dropped 5; count of bases not matched to a gene: 7. The length of the CDR3 is 15 residues. Per germline, CDR1 SGHAT and CDR2 FQNNGV. The CDR3 DNA sequence: TGTGCCAGCAGCTTATTGGGCGGGAGGCAGGAGACCCAGTACTTC. Its protein is CASSLLGGRQETQYF.

This clonotype is classed as medium-sized. The chain is built from TRBV12-3 or TRBV12-4 and TRBJ2-1, with D perhaps given as TRBD1 or TRBD2 (7 bases each). CDR3 length equals 17 residues. Deletions cut 3 bases from V and 13 bases from J, with 28 bases between. The CDR3 bases are TGTGCCAGCAGTTTGGTTCAGGGGGGGACCTTAGGGGAGACCCAGTTCTTC. Its protein is CASSLVQGGTLGETQFF.

The chain links TRBV10-2 to TRBJ2-1; 10 positions agree with TRBD2. TRBJ2-7 matches the DNA end more closely, so the J call is doubtful. The CDR3 has 15 residues. CDR1 is WSHSY, CDR2 SAAADI, per germline. The CDR3 reads CASREGLAVSYEQYF. The DNA of the CDR3 is TGCGCCAGCAGAGAAGGACTAGCGGTCTCCTACGAGCAGTACTTC.

To note about this clonotype: Because it lacks the conserved phenylalanine or tryptophan at the end, this CDR3 is likely a read error. The J gene is TRBJ2-5, the V gene TRBV6-2 or TRBV6-3, with a weak D call TRBD2 (5 bases). The end of the DNA is better explained by TRBJ2-1, so the J call may be wrong. Germline V lookup: CDR1 MNHEY, CDR2 SVGEGT. This CDR3 is 13 amino acids long. The CDR3 protein is CASSLRAVETQFS. For the CDR3, the DNA is TGTGCCAGCAGTTTGAGGGCGGTGGAGACCCAGTTCAGC.

This clonotype was counted a few times. J is TRBJ1-6 and V is TRBV7-2; D may be TRBD1 (5 bases). The CDR3 has 15 residues. The V end lost 5 bases, the J end lost 12 bases, and 20 bases lay between the germline ends. Per germline, CDR1 SGHTA and CDR2 FQGNSA. CDR3 DNA sequence: TGTGCCAGCAGCCCGGGGGGGGACCTCGAAGGACCCCTCCACTTT. Translating it yields CASSPGGDLEGPLHF.

There are many counts of this clonotype. A read error may explain this, as a much larger clone is one base away. The rearrangement uses TRBV11-2 and TRBJ2-5; the match to TRBD2 covers 9 bases. V lost 2 bases, J lost 1 base, and 2 bases stayed unmatched. CDR1 and CDR2 from the germline V gene are SGHAT and FQNNGV. The CDR3 contains 15 residues. This chain's CDR3 is CASSLLAGPQETQYF. The CDR3 DNA follows: TGTGCCAGCAGCTTACTAGCGGGGCCCCAAGAGACCCAGTACTTC.

With regard to this clonotype: The junction departs from the called germline gene at one end, perhaps through a read error. The rearrangement uses TRBV27 and TRBJ2-5, with D maybe TRBD2 (6 bases). There are 16 residues in the CDR3. The germline V gene has CDR1 MNHEY and CDR2 SMNVEV (reference sequence). The CDR3, as DNA: TGTGCCAGCAGTCCATCCCCGCGGGGCGCTCCCAATGAGCAGTTCTTT. Translated: CASSPSPRGAPNEQFF.

Only a few counts were recorded for this clonotype. V is TRBV25-1 and J is TRBJ1-1; D is undetermined. Germline assignment: CDR1 MGHDK and CDR2 SYGVNS. V was shortened by 1 base and J by 7 bases, with 7 bases between the two germline ends. This CDR3 spans 12 amino acids. As DNA, the CDR3 is TGTGCCAGCAGTGAATTGCTGGGTGAAGCTTTCTTT. This encodes CASSELLGEAFF. Drawing the rest from reference TRBV25-1 and TRBJ1-1, the complete variable domain is EADIYQTPRYLVIGTGKKITLECSQTMGHDKMYWYQQDPGMELHLIHYSYGVNSTEKGDLSSESTVSRIRTEHFPLTLESARPSHTSQYLCASSELLGEAFFGQGTRLTVV.

The sample holds a few counts of this clonotype. The CDR3 DNA is TGTGCCAGCAGCGCCGACAGGGGGGCCTACAATGAGCAGTACTTC. Its translation is CASSADRGAYNEQYF. J is TRBJ2-1 and V is TRBV7-2, with 9 bases identical to TRBD1. The DNA end is more similar to TRBJ2-7, so the J call may be wrong. In germline, CDR1 is SGHTA, CDR2 FQGNSA. There are 15 residues in the CDR3.

This clonotype is labeled as medium-sized (0.01 to 0.1%). The chain combines TRBV10-2 with TRBJ2-5, with a possible D match to TRBD2 (7 bases). Per germline, CDR1 WSHSY and CDR2 SAAADI. CDR3 length equals 13 residues. The ends were cut back, 3 bases at V and 11 bases at J, with 16 bases in the middle. The DNA of the CDR3 is TGCGCCAGCAGTGATCCAGGGCGGGGGCAACAGTACTTC. Its protein is CASSDPGRGQQYF.

The V call is TRBV6-9, the J call TRBJ1-1; perhaps TRBD1 as D (6 bases). Trimming cost V 5 bases and J 7 bases, with 14 bases left between them. CDR1 is MNHGY and CDR2 is SVAAGI in the germline V gene. This CDR3 has 13 residues. The CDR3 reads CASSTQGVYEAFF. The DNA of the CDR3 is TGTGCCAGCAGTACACAGGGTGTGTATGAAGCTTTCTTT.